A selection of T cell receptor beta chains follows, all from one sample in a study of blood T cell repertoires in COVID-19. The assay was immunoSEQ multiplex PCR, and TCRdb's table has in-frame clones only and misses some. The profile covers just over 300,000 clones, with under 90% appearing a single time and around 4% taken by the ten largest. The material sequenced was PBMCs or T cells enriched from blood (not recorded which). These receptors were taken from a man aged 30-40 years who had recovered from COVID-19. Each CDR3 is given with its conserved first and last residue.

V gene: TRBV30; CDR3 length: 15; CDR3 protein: CAWTPPGRGRNTIYF
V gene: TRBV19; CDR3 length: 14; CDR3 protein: CASSARDRAYGYTF
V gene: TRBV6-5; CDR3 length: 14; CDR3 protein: CASSLGQADSPLHF
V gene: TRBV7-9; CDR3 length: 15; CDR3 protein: CASSPNVGGGYGYTF
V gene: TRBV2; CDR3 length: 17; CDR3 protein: CASSEGPSGGAQETQYF
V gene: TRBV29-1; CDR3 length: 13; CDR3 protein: CSVDRTGGNEQFF
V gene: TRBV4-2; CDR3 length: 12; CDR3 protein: CASSQGTGGAFF
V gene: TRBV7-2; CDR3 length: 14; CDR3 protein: CASSLSSGANVLTF
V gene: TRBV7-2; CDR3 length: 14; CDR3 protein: CASSFDSVQETQYF
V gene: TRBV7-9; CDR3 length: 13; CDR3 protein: CATSQGTYAEAFF
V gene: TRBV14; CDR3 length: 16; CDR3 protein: CASSHPGLAGTYEQYF
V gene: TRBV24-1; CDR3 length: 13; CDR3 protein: CATSDSQDWGYTF
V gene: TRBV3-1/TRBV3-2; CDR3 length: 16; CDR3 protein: CASSQTSGTNTGELFF
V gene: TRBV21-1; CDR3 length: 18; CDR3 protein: CASSGSGTGDPSTYEQYF
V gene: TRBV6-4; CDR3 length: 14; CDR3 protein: CASRETGGDNEQFF
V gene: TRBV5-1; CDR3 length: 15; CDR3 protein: CASSSLTGWNTEAFF
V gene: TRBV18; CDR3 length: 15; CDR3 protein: CASSPINRAGNTIYF
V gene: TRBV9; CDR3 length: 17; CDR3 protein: CASSVASGATNTGELFF
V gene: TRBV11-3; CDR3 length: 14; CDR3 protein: CASSRGGETGELFF
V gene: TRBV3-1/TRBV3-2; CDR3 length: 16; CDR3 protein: CASSPEGAGVPDTQYF
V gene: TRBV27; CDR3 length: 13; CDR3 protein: CASSPWTGYEQYF
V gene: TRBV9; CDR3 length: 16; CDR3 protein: CASSGGDRGNSEKLFF
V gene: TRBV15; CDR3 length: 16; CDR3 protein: CATSGETGVIMEKLFF
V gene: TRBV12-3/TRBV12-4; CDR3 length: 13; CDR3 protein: CASSPQGNQPQHF
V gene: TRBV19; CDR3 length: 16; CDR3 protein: CASSMQGSSITGELFF
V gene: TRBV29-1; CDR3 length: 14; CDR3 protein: CSVDLGRGGYGYTF
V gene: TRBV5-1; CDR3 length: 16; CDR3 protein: CASSLAPGSSGNTIYF
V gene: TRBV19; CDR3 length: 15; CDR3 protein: CASKSPTGEAGELFF
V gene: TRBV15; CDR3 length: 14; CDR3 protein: CATSGLGGTGELFF
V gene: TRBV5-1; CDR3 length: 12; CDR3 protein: CASSPSGNEQFF
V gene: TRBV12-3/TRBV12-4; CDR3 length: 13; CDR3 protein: CASSLRQPYEQYF
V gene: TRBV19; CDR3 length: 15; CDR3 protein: CASSPDRVPPYEQYF
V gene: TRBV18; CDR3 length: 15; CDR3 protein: CASSPRRGQGTEAFF
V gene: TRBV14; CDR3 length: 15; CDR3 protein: CASRPMSSYNSPLHF
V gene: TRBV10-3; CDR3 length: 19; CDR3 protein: CAISRGWTSGARFTDTQYF
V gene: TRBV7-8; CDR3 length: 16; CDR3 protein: CASSLEDSLVYGGYTF
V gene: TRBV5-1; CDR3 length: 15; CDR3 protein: CASSLLSQGVDGYTF